These T cell receptor beta chains were read from a single sample in a study of identical twins. TCRdb called the 5' RACE reads again in MiXCR, with one record for every CDR3 protein. The data hold 1.5 million to 2 million distinct CDR3 sequences, with around 29% observed a single time. Sequences were obtained from cord blood. The receptors were gathered from a newborn girl in good health. Both conserved end residues are part of each CDR3. The D gene is left open where the match is weak. Clone size is stated in some rows and not others, as once, few, many or a class when expanded.

d_call,v_call,clone_size,j_call,cdr3_aa,cdr3_nt
.,TRBV27,.,TRBJ1-5,CASSLSGHNQPQHF,TGTGCCAGCAGTTTATCGGGGCACAATCAGCCCCAGCATTTT
TRBD2,TRBV27,few,TRBJ2-3,CASRRTRLPTDTQYF,TGTGCCAGCAGGCGGACTAGGTTGCCCACAGATACGCAGTATTTT
TRBD1,TRBV12-3/TRBV12-4,.,TRBJ1-2,CASSFGRGKYGHTF,TGTGCCAGCAGTTTCGGCAGGGGGAAGTATGGCCACACCTTC
.,TRBV3-1,.,TRBJ2-1,CASSQDRRPWIEQFF,TGTGCCAGCAGCCAAGATCGGCGCCCTTGGATTGAGCAGTTCTTC
TRBD2,TRBV10-3,.,TRBJ2-1,CAIRGTSGSYNEQFF,TGTGCCATCAGAGGGACTAGCGGGTCCTACAATGAGCAGTTCTTC
TRBD1,TRBV20-1,.,TRBJ2-1,CSARQGVDKQFF,TGCAGTGCTAGACAGGGGGTCGATAAGCAGTTCTTC
TRBD1,TRBV5-1,.,TRBJ1-2,CASSLEGQVYGYTF,TGCGCCAGCAGCTTGGAAGGACAGGTCTATGGCTACACCTTC
TRBD1,TRBV13,few,TRBJ2-5,CASSPRRQGPAYQETQYF,TGTGCCAGCAGCCCACGCCGACAGGGGCCCGCATACCAAGAGACCCAGTACTTC
.,TRBV18,.,TRBJ2-3,CASSPARVRADTQYF,TGTGCCAGCTCACCCGCCAGGGTACGGGCAGATACGCAGTATTTT
TRBD2,TRBV29-1,few,TRBJ2-1,CSVEAGFTSGVEQFF,TGCAGCGTTGAAGCGGGTTTTACTAGCGGGGTCGAGCAGTTCTTC
TRBD1,TRBV2,few,TRBJ1-4,CASSPDRVREKLFF,TGTGCCAGCAGCCCCGACAGGGTCCGCGAAAAACTGTTTTTT
.,TRBV28,few,TRBJ2-7,CASANGTYEQYF,TGTGCCAGCGCTAACGGAACCTACGAGCAGTACTTC
.,TRBV28,.,TRBJ1-4,CASRQPGQRGNEKLFF,TGTGCCAGCAGGCAGCCGGGACAAAGGGGAAATGAAAAACTGTTTTTT
.,TRBV18,.,TRBJ2-5,CASSPMLGGRQETQYF,TGTGCCAGCTCACCGATGCTTGGTGGCAGGCAAGAGACCCAGTACTTC
.,TRBV19,.,TRBJ2-7,CASRRFNEQYF,TGTGCCAGTAGAAGATTTAACGAGCAGTACTTC
.,TRBV3-1,.,TRBJ2-7,CASSQRYF,TGTGCCAGCAGCCAAAGGTACTTC
TRBD1,TRBV5-6,few,TRBJ2-7,CASSLAWGQGADEQYF,TGTGCCAGCAGCTTGGCATGGGGACAGGGGGCTGACGAGCAGTACTTC
TRBD2,TRBV6-5,many,TRBJ2-7,CASSYGTSGSEQYF,TGTGCCAGCAGTTACGGGACTAGCGGGAGCGAGCAGTACTTC
.,TRBV4-1,.,TRBJ2-7,CASSRVPAYEQYF,TGCGCCAGCAGCCGAGTACCTGCCTACGAGCAGTACTTC
.,TRBV20-1,.,TRBJ2-1,CSARRGAHHNEQFF,TGCAGTGCTAGACGGGGGGCCCACCACAATGAGCAGTTCTTC
TRBD2,TRBV10-3,.,TRBJ2-3,CAISDQRGGLADTQYF,TGTGCCATCAGTGACCAGCGGGGGGGTCTAGCAGATACGCAGTATTTT
TRBD1,TRBV6-5,few,TRBJ1-6,CASSYSTGGNNSPLHF,TGTGCCAGCAGTTACTCGACAGGGGGAAATAATTCACCCCTCCACTTT
TRBD1,TRBV14,few,TRBJ2-1,CASSHPMGTVYNEQFF,TGTGCCAGCAGCCACCCAATGGGGACAGTCTACAATGAGCAGTTCTTC
.,TRBV5-1,few,TRBJ1-6,CASSLEAVYNSPLHF,TGCGCCAGCAGCTTGGAGGCAGTGTATAATTCACCCCTCCACTTT
.,TRBV29-1,few,TRBJ1-4,CSVGGPVYFGYEKLFF,TGCAGCGTTGGGGGACCGGTTTACTTCGGGTACGAAAAACTGTTTTTT
TRBD2,TRBV6-2/TRBV6-3,.,TRBJ2-5,CASGGTSGRLRSNEQYF,TGTGCCAGCGGGGGGACTAGCGGGAGGCTACGATCGAATGAGCAGTACTTC
.,TRBV3-1,few,TRBJ2-1,CASSPIGGNEQFF,TGTGCCAGCAGCCCAATTGGGGGCAATGAGCAGTTCTTC
.,TRBV6-1,.,TRBJ1-1,CASSEVPSTEAFF,TGTGCCAGCAGTGAAGTCCCCTCCACTGAAGCTTTCTTT
.,TRBV12-3/TRBV12-4,once,TRBJ2-2,CASSLKLSADTGELFF,TGTGCCAGCAGTTTAAAGTTGAGCGCCGACACCGGGGAGCTGTTTTTT
.,TRBV15,.,TRBJ2-1,CATSRTPLRDYNEQFF,TGTGCCACCAGCCGCACCCCATTAAGGGACTACAATGAGCAGTTCTTC
TRBD2,TRBV5-1,few,TRBJ2-7,CASSLPGLAGGGSYNEQYF,TGCGCCAGCAGCTTACCGGGACTAGCGGGAGGAGGCTCCTACAATGAGCAGTACTTC
.,TRBV3-1,many,TRBJ1-2,CASSQEAGRGYTF,TGTGCCAGCAGCCAAGAGGCAGGCAGAGGCTACACCTTC
.,TRBV20-1,once,TRBJ1-1,CSAPGSGGVEAFF,TGCAGTGCTCCAGGAAGTGGGGGGGTTGAAGCTTTCTTT
.,TRBV21-1,.,TRBJ1-5,CASGKGLGQGGERSNQPQHF,TGTGCCAGCGGCAAAGGTTTGGGGCAGGGCGGGGAACGGAGCAATCAGCCCCAGCATTTT
.,TRBV5-1,.,TRBJ2-6,CAGSLVTAGANVLTF,TGCGCCGGCAGCTTGGTAACAGCTGGGGCCAACGTCCTGACTTTC
.,TRBV3-1,few,TRBJ1-1,CASSQGTPQAFF,TGTGCCAGCAGCCAGGGGACCCCGCAAGCTTTCTTT
.,TRBV2,few,TRBJ2-7,CASKDSAYEQYF,TGTGCCAGCAAGGACAGCGCCTACGAGCAGTACTTC
.,TRBV20-1,few,TRBJ1-5,CSASGLRGVRNQPQHF,TGCAGTGCGTCCGGGTTGAGGGGGGTACGCAATCAGCCCCAGCATTTT
TRBD2,TRBV7-9,few,TRBJ2-2,CASSFVLGLANTGELFF,TGTGCCAGCAGCTTCGTACTGGGACTAGCGAACACCGGGGAGCTGTTTTTT
TRBD2,TRBV12-3/TRBV12-4,few,TRBJ2-7,CASSPLAGDTYEQYF,TGTGCCAGCAGTCCCTTAGCGGGAGATACCTACGAGCAGTACTTC
.,TRBV4-2,few,TRBJ1-1,CASSQGRGANRDTEAFF,TGTGCCAGCAGCCAGGGCCGGGGGGCGAATAGGGACACTGAAGCTTTCTTT
.,TRBV19,.,TRBJ1-4,CASTSEPGQPPGDEKLFF,TGTGCCAGTACCTCAGAACCGGGACAACCCCCAGGCGATGAAAAACTGTTTTTT
TRBD2,TRBV5-1,many,TRBJ2-1,CASSLGLAGVSYNEQFF,TGTGCCAGCAGCCTGGGACTAGCGGGGGTCTCCTACAATGAGCAGTTCTTC
.,TRBV5-1,.,TRBJ1-1,CASSLVEGEAFF,TGTGCCAGCAGCTTAGTTGAGGGAGAAGCTTTCTTT
TRBD2,TRBV5-5,.,TRBJ2-7,CASSSPREGYYEQYF,TGTGCCAGCAGCTCGCCGCGGGAGGGCTACTACGAGCAGTACTTC
.,TRBV24-1,.,TRBJ1-1,CATSDSSNTEAFF,TGTGCCACCAGTGATTCCTCGAACACTGAAGCTTTCTTT
TRBD2,TRBV20-1,.,TRBJ2-1,CSAPLRGGRSEQFF,TGCAGTGCCCCGCTCCGGGGCGGGAGGAGTGAGCAGTTCTTC
.,TRBV20-1,once,TRBJ1-1,CSALAIGLTNTEAFF,TGCAGTGCTCTAGCCATTGGACTTACGAACACTGAAGCTTTCTTT
TRBD2,TRBV10-3,few,TRBJ2-7,CAISGESGIPYEQYF,TGTGCCATCAGTGGGGAGAGCGGGATTCCGTACGAGCAGTACTTC
.,TRBV5-1,.,TRBJ2-1,CASSLARGLANNEQFF,TGCGCCAGCAGCTTGGCGCGGGGGCTCGCCAACAATGAGCAGTTCTTC
.,TRBV11-2,.,TRBJ2-7,CASSLDFDEQYF,TGTGCCAGCAGCTTAGATTTCGACGAGCAGTACTTC
.,TRBV28,.,TRBJ1-6,CASSTTSSLHF,TGTGCCAGCAGTACAACAAGTTCCCTCCACTTT
.,TRBV28,few,TRBJ1-1,CASSPKDREAFF,TGTGCCAGCAGTCCTAAGGACCGTGAAGCTTTCTTT
TRBD2,TRBV11-2,.,TRBJ2-7,CASSASGGYYNEQYF,TGTGCCAGCAGCGCCAGCGGGGGCTACTACAATGAGCAGTACTTC
.,TRBV15,.,TRBJ2-7,CATSILIGVANEQYF,TGTGCCACCAGCATCCTCATCGGGGTAGCTAACGAGCAGTACTTC